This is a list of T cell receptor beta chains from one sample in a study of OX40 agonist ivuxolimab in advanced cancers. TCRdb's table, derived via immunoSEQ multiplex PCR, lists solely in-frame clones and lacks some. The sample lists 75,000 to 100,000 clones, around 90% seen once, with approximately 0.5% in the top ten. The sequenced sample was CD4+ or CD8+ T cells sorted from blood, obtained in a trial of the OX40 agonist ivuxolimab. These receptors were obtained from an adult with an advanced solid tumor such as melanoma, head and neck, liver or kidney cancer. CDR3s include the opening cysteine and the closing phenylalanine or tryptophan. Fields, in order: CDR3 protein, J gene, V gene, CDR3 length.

CDR3: CASSLEPNTEAFF; J: TRBJ1-1; V: TRBV5-4; length: 13
CDR3: CASSLEGRANTEAFF; J: TRBJ1-1; V: TRBV5-1; length: 15
CDR3: CASRGRDKDVEQYF; J: TRBJ2-7; V: TRBV19; length: 14
CDR3: CASSLYSDQPQHF; J: TRBJ1-5; V: TRBV7-6; length: 13
CDR3: CASSRPGRDSYNEQFF; J: TRBJ2-1; V: TRBV4-1; length: 16
CDR3: CANSVDGIYGYTF; J: TRBJ1-2; V: TRBV9; length: 13
CDR3: CASSRREVAAQPQHF; J: TRBJ1-5; V: TRBV6-6; length: 15
CDR3: CASTNRDKNTEAFF; J: TRBJ1-1; V: TRBV7-9; length: 14
CDR3: CASSQDRRGWAFF; J: TRBJ1-1; V: TRBV5-4; length: 13
CDR3: CASSIQGTNTGELFF; J: TRBJ2-2; V: TRBV19; length: 15
CDR3: CASTEWGSGNEQFF; J: TRBJ2-1; V: TRBV6-1; length: 14
CDR3: CAISVADLGLGYEQYF; J: TRBJ2-7; V: TRBV10-3; length: 16
CDR3: CASSLMGQIYSPLHF; J: TRBJ1-6; V: TRBV7-2; length: 15
CDR3: CASTPWEGRSATDTQYF; J: TRBJ2-3; V: TRBV11-1; length: 17
CDR3: CASSLMDEQFF; J: TRBJ2-1; V: TRBV7-9; length: 11